The T cell receptor beta chain under discussion was sequenced for a study of T cell clusters in autoimmune cytopenias. TRB rearrangements were amplified by touch-down multiplex PCR with mixed TRB-A/B primers. TCRdb reprocessed the multiplex PCR reads and stores each CDR3 protein as one record, lacking DNA. The sample totals thousands of distinct CDR3 sequences. This CDR3 comprises 18 residues. Germline assignment: CDR1 SEHNR and CDR2 FQNEAQ (reference sequence). Each sample's input was roughly 270 ng genomic DNA, 35,000 to 40,000 genome equivalents. Considering frequency, this clonotype is medium-sized (0.01 to 0.1%).

The origin of this receptor is a human donor with an autoimmune cytopenia or autoimmune hepatitis (not recorded which). The sample was peripheral blood. The chain links TRBV7-9 to TRBJ2-7; absent DNA, TCRdb's TRBD1 call cannot be checked. This chain's CDR3 is CASSSPPPPGQGSREQYF.